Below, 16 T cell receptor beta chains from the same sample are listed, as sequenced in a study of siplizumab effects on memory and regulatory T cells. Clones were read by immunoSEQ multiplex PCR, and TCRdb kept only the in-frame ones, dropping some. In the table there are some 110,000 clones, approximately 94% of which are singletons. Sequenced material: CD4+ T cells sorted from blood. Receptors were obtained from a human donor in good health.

CDR3 amino acids: CAWSVAGGGDTQYF. CDR3 DNA: TGTGCCTGGAGTGTGGCGGGGGGAGGGGATACGCAGTATTTT. This rearrangement joins TRBV30 to TRBJ2-3; 8 bases fit TRBD2. Trimming cost V 0 bases and J 6 bases; bases outside gene matches: 5. CDR3 length equals 14 residues. Germline-derived CDR1 and CDR2 are GTSNPN and SVGIG (reference sequence).

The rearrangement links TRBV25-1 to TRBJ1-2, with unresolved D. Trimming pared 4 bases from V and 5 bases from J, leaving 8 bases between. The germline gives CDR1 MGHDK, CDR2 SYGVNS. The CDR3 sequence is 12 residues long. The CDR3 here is CASSGTLYGYTF. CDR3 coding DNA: TGTGCCAGCAGTGGAACGCTGTATGGCTACACCTTC.

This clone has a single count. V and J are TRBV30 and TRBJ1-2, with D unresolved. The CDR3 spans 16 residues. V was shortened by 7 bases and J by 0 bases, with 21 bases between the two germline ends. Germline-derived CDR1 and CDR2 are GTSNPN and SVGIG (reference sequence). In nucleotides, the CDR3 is TGTGCCTCCCGGAGGCGACGGGAGGGAACTAACTATGGCTACACCTTC. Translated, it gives CASRRRREGTNYGYTF.

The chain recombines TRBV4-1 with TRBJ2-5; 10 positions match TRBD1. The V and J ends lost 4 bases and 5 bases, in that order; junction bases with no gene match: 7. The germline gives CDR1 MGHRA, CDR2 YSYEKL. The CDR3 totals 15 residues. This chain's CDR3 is CASSLTGGARETQYF. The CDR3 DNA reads TGCGCCAGCAGCCTGACAGGGGGCGCGAGGGAGACCCAGTACTTC.

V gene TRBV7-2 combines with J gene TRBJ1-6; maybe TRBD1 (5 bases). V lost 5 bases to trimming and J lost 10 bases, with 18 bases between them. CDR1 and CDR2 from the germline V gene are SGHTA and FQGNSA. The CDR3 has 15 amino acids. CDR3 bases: TGTGCCAGCAGCCCCTGGGTGGCAGGGAACTCACCCCTCCACTTT. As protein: CASSPWVAGNSPLHF.

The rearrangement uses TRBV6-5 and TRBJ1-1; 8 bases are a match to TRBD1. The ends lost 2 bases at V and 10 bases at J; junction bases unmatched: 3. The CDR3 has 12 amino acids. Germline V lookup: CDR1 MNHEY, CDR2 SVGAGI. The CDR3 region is CASSYPGQGAFF. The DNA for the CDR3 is TGTGCCAGCAGTTACCCAGGACAGGGAGCTTTCTTT.

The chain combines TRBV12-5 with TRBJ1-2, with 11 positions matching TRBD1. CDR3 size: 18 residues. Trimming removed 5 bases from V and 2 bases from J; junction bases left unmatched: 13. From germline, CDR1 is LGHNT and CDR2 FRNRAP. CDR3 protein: CASGPQRGTGGSNYGYTF. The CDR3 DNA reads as TGTGCTAGTGGTCCCCAGAGGGGGACAGGGGGGTCGAACTATGGCTACACCTTC.

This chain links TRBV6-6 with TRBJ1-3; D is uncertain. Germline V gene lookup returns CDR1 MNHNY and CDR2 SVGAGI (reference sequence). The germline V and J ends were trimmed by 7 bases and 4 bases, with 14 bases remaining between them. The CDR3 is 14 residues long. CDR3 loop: CASTLGWSGNTIYF. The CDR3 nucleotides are TGTGCCAGCACCTTGGGGTGGTCAGGAAACACCATATATTTT.

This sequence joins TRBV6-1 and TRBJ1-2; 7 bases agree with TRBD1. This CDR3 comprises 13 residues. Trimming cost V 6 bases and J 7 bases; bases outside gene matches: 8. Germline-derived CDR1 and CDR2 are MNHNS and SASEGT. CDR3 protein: CASSTGVSGGYTF. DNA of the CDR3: TGTGCCAGCAGCACAGGGGTCTCGGGTGGCTACACCTTC.

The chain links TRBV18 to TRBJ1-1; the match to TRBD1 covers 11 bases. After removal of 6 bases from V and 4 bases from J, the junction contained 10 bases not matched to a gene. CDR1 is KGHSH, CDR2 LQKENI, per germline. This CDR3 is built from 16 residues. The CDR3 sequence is CASSPGQGGVGTEAFF. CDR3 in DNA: TGTGCCAGCTCCCCGGGACAGGGGGGAGTTGGCACTGAAGCTTTCTTT. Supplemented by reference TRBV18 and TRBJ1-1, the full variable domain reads NAGVMQNPRHLVRRRGQEARLRCSPMKGHSHVYWYRQLPEEGLKFMVYLQKENIIDESGMPKERFSAEFPKEGPSILRIQQVVRGDSAAYFCASSPGQGGVGTEAFFGQGTRLTVV.

CDR3 DNA: TGTGCCAGCAGCTTGGGACAGGGAGGCTATGGCTACACCTTC. Translation: CASSLGQGGYGYTF. The rearrangement links TRBV7-8 to TRBJ1-2; TRBD1 aligns across 9 bases. CDR3 length: 14 amino acids. Germline-derived CDR1 and CDR2 are SGHVS and FQNEAQ. Trimming at V came to 3 bases and at J to 4 bases, leaving 3 bases not matched to a gene.

The CDR3 sequence: CASSARLVPDTQYF. CDR3 coding DNA: TGTGCCAGCAGCGCCCGACTAGTTCCAGATACGCAGTATTTT. This sequence joins TRBV14 and TRBJ2-3; TRBD2 might be the D (6 bases). Germline values: CDR1 SGHDN, CDR2 FVKESK. The CDR3 runs to 14 residues. Deletions cut 5 bases from V and 4 bases from J, with 13 bases between.

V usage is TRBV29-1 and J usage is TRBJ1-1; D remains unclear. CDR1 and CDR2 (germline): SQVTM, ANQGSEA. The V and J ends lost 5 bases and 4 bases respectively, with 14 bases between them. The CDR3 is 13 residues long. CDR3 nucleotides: TGCAGCGTTTGTCTATATGAGGGCACTGAAGCTTTCTTT. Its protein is CSVCLYEGTEAFF.

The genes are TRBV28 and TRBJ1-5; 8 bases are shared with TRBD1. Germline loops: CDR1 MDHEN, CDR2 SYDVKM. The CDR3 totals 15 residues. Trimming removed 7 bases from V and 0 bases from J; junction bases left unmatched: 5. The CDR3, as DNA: TGTGCCAGCATTTCCGGGACAGGTAGCAATCAGCCCCAGCATTTT. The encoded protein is CASISGTGSNQPQHF.

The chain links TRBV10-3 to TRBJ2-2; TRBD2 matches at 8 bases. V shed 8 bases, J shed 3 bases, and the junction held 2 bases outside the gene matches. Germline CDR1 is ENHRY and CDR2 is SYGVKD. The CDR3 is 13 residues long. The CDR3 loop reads CAIAGGYTGELFF. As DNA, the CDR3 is TGTGCCATCGCGGGGGGATACACCGGGGAGCTGTTTTTT.

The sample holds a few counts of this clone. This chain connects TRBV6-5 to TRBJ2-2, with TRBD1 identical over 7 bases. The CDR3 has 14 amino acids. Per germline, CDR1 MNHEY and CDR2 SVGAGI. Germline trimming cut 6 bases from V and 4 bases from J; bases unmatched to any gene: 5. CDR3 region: CASRQQGITGELFF. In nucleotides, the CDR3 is TGTGCCAGCAGACAACAGGGGATCACCGGGGAGCTGTTTTTT.